The source of this T cell receptor beta chain is a study of blood T cells in healthy people across ages. Study-level results: Greater diversity and more naive CD4+ cells were seen in long-lived donors than in aged donors.

On this clonotype itself: Its antigen is as yet unknown.

The length of the CDR3 is 17 residues. CDR1 MDHEN and CDR2 SYDVKM come from the germline V gene. V gave up 5 bases and J gave up 4 bases, with 21 bases separating them. Using a J-beta primer mix together with a sample-barcoded 5' primer, a second PCR was run for roughly 6 to 12 cycles. CDR3-containing paired-end reads numbering at least 2.5 million came from each sample. TCRdb ran MiXCR on the 5' RACE reads and lists one entry per CDR3 protein. The sample includes more than 800,000 distinct CDR3 sequences, roughly 26% of them seen just once. Sequenced sample: blood. The receptor's source is a woman at least 80 years old in good health. The rearrangement links TRBV28 to TRBJ1-5; no clear D. The CDR3 is CASSLRRSDFLNQPQHF. The CDR3 DNA follows: TGTGCCAGCAGTCTTCGACGGTCCGATTTTCTAAATCAGCCCCAGCATTTT.